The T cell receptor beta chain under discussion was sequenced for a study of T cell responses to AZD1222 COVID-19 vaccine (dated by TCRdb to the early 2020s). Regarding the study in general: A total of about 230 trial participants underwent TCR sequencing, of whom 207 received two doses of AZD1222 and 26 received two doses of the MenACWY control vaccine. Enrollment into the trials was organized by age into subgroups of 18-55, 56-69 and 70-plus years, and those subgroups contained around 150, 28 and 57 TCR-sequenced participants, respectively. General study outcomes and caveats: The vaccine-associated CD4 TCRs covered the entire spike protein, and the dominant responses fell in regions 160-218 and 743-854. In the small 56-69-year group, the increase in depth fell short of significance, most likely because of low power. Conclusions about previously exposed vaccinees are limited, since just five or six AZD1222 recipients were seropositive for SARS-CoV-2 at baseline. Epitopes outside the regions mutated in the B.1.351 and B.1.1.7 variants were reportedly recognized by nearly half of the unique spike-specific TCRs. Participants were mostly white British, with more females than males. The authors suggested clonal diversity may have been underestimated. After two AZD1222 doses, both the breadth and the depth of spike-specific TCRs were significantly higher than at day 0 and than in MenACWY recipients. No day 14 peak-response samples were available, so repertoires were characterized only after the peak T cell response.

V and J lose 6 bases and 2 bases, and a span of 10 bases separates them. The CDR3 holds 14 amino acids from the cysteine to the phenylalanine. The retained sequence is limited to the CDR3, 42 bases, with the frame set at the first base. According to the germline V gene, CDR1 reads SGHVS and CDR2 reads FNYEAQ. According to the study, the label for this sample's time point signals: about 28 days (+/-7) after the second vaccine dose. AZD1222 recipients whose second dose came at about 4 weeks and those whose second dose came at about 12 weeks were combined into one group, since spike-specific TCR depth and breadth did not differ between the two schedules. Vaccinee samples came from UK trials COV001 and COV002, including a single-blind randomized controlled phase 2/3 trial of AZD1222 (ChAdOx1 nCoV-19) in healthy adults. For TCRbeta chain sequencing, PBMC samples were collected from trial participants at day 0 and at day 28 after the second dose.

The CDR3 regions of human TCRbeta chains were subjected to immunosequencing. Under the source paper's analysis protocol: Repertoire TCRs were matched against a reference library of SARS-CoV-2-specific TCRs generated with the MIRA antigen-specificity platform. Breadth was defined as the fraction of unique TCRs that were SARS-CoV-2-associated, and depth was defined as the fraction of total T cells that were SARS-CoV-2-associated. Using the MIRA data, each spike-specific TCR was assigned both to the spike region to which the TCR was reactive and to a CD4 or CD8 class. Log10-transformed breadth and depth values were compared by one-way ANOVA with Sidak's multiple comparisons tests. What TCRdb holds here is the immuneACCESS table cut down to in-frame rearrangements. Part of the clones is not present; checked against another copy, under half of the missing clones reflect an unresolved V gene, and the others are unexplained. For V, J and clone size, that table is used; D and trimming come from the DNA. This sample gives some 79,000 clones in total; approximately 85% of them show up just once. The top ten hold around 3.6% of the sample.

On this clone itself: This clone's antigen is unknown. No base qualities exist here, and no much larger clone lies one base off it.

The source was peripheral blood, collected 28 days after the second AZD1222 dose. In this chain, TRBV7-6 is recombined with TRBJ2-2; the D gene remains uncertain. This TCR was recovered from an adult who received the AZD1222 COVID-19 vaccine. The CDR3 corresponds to CASRKDGNTGELFF. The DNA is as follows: TGTGCCAGCAGAAAGGACGGAAACACCGGGGAGCTGTTTTTT.